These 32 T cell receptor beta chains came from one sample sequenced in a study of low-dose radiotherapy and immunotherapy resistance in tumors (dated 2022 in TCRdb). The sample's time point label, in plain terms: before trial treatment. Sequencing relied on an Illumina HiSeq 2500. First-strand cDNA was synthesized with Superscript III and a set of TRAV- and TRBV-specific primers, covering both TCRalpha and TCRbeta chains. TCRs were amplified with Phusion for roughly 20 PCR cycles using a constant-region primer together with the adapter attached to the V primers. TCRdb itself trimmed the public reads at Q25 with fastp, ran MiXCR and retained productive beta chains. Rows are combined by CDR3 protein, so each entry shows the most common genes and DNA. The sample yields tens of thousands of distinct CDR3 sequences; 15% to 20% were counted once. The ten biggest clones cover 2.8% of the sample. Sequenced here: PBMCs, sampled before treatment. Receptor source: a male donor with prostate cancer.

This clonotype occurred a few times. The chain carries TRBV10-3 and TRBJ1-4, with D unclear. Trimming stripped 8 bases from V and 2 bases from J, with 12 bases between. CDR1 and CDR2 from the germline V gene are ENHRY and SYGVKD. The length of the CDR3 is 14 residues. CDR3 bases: TGTGCCATCGGAGAGGGATTCACTAATGAAAAACTGTTTTTT. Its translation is CAIGEGFTNEKLFF.

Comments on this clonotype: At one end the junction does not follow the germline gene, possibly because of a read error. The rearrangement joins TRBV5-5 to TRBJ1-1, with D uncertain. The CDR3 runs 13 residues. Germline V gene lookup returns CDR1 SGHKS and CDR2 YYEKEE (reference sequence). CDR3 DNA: TGTACCAGCGGATCCCAAGCGAACACTGAAGCTTTCTTT. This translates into CTSGSQANTEAFF. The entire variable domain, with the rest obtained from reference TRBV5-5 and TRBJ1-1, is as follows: DAGVTQSPTHLIKTRGQQVTLRCSPISGHKSVSWYQQVLGQGPQFIFQYYEKEERGRGNFPDRFSARQFPNYSSELNVNALLLGDSALYLCTSGSQANTEAFFGQGTRLTVV.

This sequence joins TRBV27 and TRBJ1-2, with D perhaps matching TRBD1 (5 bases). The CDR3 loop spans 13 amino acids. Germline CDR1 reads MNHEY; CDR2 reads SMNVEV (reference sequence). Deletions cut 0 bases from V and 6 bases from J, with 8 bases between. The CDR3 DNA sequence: TGTGCCAGCAGTTTATCGGGGGGAGATGGCTACACCTTC. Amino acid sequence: CASSLSGGDGYTF.

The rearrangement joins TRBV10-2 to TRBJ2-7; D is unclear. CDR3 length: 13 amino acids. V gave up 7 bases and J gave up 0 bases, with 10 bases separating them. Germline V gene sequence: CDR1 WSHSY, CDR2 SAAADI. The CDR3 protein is CASTSPYSYEQYF. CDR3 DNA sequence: TGCGCCAGCACTTCTCCCTACTCCTACGAGCAGTACTTC.

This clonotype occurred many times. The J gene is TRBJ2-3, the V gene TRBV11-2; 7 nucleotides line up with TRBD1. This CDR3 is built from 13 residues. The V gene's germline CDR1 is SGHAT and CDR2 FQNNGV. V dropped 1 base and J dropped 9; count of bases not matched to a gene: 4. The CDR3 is CASSLGTGVTQYF. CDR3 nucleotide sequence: TGTGCCAGCAGCTTAGGAACAGGGGTCACGCAGTATTTT.

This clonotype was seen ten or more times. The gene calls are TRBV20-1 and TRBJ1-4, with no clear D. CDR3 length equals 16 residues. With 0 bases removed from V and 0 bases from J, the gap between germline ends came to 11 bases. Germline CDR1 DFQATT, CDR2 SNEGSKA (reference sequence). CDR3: CSARDRADATNEKLFF. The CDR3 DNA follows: TGCAGTGCTAGAGATCGGGCAGATGCAACTAATGAAAAACTGTTTTTT.

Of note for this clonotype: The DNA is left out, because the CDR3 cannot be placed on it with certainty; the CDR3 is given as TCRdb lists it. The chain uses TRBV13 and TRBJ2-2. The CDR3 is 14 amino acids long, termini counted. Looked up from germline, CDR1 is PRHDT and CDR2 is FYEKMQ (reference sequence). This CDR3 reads CASASQHYEGSCFF.

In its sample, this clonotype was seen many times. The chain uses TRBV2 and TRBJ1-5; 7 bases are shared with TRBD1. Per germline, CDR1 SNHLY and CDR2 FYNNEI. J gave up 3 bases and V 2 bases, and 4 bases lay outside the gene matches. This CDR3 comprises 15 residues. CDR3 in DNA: TGTGCCAGCAGTGAACCGACAGGGAACAATCAGCCCCAGCATTTT. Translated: CASSEPTGNNQPQHF.

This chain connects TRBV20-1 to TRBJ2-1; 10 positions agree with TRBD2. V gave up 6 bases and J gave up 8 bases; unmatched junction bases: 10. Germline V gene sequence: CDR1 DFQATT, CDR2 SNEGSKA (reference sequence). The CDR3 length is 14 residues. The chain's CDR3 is CSAPRLAGRDEQFF. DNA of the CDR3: TGCAGTGCCCCTAGACTAGCGGGTCGGGATGAGCAGTTCTTC.

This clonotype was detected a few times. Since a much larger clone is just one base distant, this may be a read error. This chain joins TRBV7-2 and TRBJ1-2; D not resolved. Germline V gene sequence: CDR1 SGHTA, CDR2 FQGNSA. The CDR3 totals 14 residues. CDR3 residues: CAGSTTALVHGYTF. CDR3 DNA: TGTGCCGGCAGCACAACGGCCTTGGTCCATGGCTACACCTTC.

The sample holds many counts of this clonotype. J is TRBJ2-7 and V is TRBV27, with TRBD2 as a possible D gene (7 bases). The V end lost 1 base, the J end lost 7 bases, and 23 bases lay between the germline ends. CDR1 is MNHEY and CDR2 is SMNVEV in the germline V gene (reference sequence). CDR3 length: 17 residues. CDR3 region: CASSLLGRGGGGWEQYF. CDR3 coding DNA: TGTGCCAGCAGTTTATTGGGTCGTGGCGGGGGCGGTTGGGAGCAGTACTTC.

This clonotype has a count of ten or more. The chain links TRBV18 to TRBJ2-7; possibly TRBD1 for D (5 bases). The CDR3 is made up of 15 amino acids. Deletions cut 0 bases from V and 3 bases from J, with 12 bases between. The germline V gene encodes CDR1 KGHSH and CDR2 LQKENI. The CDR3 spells CASSPPGAPYYEQYF. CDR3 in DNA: TGTGCCAGCTCACCACCAGGGGCCCCCTACTACGAGCAGTACTTC.

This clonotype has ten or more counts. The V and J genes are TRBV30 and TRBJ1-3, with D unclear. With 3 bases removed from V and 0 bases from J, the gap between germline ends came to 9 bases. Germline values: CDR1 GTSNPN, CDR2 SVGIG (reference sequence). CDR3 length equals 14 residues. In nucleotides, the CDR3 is TGTGCCTGGAGCTTGGCCCTCTCTGGAAACACCATATATTTT. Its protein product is CAWSLALSGNTIYF.

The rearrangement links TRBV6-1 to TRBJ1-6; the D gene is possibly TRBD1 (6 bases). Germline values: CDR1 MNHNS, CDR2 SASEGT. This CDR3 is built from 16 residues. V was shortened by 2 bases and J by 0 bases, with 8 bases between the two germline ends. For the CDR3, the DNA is TGTGCCAGCAGTGAAAACAGGGACTCCTATAATTCACCCCTCCACTTT. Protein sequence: CASSENRDSYNSPLHF.

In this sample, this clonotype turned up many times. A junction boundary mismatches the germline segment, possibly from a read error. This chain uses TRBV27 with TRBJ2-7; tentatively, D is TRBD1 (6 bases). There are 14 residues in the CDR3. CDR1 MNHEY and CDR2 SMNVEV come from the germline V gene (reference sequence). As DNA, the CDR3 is TGTGCCAGCAGCCCAGGGGTTTTTCCCTACGAGCAGTCCTTC. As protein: CASSPGVFPYEQSF.

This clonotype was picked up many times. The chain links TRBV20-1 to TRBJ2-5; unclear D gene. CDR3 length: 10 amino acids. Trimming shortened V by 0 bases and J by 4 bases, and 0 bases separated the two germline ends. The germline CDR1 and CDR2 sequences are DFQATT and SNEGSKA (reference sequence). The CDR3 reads CSAREETQYF. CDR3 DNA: TGCAGTGCTAGAGAAGAGACCCAGTACTTC.

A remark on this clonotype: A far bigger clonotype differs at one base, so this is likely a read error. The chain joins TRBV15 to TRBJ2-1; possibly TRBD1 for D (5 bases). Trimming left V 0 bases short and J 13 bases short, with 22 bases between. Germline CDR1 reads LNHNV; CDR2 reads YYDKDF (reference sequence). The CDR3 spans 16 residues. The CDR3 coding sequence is TGTGCCACCAGCAGAGATCTAAGGACAAGCCAAGAGACCCAGTTCTTC. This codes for CATSRDLRTSQETQFF.

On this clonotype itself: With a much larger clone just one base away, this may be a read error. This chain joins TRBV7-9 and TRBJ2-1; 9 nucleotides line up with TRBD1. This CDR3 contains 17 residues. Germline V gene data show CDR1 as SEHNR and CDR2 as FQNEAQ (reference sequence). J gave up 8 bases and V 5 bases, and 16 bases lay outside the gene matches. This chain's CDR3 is CASSPIHPGQGFHEQFF. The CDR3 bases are TGTGCCAGCAGCCCTATACATCCGGGACAGGGTTTTCATGAGCAGTTCTTC.

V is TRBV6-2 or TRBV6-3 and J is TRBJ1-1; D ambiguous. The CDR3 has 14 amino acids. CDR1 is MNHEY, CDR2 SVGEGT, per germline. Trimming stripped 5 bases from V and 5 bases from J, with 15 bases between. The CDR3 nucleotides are TGTGCCAGCAGTCGAGAAGGAGCGGGGACTGAAGCTTTCTTT. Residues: CASSREGAGTEAFF.

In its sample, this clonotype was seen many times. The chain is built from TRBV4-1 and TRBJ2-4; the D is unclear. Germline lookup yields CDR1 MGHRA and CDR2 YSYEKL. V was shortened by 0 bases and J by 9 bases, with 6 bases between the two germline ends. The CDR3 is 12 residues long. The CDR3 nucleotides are TGCGCCAGCAGCCAAGACCCGGGCATTCAGTACTTC. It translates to CASSQDPGIQYF.

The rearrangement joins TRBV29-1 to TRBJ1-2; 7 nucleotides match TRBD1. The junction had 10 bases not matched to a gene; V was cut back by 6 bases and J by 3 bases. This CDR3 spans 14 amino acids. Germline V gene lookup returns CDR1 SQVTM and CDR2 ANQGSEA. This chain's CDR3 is CSVDRTGVDYGYTF. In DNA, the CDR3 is TGCAGCGTAGACCGCACAGGGGTGGACTATGGCTACACCTTC.

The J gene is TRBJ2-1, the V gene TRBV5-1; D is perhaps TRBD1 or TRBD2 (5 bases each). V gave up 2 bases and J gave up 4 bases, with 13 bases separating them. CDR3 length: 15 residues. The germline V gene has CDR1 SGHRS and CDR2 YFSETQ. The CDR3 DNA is TGCGCCAGCAGCTTTGCCGGGGACCTTTACAATGAGCAGTTCTTC. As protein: CASSFAGDLYNEQFF.

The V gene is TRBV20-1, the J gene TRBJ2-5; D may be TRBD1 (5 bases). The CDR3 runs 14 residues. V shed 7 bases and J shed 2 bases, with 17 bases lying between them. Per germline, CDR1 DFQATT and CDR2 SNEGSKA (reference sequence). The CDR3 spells CSVEALRGQETQYF. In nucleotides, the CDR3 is TGCAGTGTAGAGGCCCTTAGGGGACAAGAGACCCAGTACTTC.

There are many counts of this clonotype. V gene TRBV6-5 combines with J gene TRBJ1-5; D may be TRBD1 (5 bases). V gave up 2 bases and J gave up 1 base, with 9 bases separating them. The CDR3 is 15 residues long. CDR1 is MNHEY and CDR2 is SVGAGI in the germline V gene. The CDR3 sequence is CASSYGGDSNQPQHF. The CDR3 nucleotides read TGTGCCAGCAGTTACGGGGGGGACAGCAATCAGCCCCAGCATTTT.

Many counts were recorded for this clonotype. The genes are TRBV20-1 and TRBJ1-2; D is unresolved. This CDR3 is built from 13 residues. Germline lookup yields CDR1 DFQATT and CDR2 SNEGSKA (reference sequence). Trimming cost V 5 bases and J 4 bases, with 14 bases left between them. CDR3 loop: CSARAKGFYGYTF. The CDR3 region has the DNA TGCAGTGCTCGAGCAAAGGGCTTCTATGGCTACACCTTC.

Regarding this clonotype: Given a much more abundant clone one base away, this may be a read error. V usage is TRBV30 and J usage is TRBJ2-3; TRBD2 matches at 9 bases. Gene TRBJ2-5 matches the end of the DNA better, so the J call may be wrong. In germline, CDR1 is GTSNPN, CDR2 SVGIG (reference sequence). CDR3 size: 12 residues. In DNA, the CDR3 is TGTGCCAGGACTAGCGTTTCGGAGACCCAGTACTTC. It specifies CARTSVSETQYF.

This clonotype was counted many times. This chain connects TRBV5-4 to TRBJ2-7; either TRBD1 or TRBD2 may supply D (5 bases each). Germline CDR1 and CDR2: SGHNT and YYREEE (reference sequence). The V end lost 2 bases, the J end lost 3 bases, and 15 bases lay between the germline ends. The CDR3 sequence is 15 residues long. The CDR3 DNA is TGTGCCAGCAGCTTTGCCCCGGGACGGGACTACGAGCAGTACTTC. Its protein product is CASSFAPGRDYEQYF.

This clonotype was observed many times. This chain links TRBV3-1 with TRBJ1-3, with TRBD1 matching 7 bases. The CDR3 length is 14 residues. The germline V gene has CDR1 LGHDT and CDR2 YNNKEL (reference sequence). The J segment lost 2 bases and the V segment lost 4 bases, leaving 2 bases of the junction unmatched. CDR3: CASSLQGTGNTIYF. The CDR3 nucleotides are TGTGCCAGCAGCCTACAGGGGACTGGAAACACCATATATTTT.

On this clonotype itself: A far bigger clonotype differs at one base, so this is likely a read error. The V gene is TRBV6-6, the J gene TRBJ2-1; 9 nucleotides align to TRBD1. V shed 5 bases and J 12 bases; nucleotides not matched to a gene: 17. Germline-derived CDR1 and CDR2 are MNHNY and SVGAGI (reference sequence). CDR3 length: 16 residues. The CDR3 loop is CASSELGTGIIEGQFF. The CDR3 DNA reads TGTGCCAGCAGTGAACTCGGGACAGGGATTATAGAAGGGCAGTTCTTC.

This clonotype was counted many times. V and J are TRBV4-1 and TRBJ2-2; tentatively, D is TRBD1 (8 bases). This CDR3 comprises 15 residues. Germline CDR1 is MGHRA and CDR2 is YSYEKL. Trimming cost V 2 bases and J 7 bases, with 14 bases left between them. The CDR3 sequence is CASSQPTGEGGELFF. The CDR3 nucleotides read TGCGCCAGCAGCCAACCGACAGGGGAGGGCGGGGAGCTGTTTTTT.

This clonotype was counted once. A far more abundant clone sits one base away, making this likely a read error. CDR3 in DNA: TGTGTCAGCAGCCTGGACAGGGGGCGCTTGAGCACTGAAGCTTTCTTT. Translated, it gives CVSSLDRGRLSTEAFF. This chain uses TRBV5-3 with TRBJ1-1; TRBD1 matches at 11 bases. TRBV5-3 is filed as an ORF, its function uncertain. The length of the CDR3 is 16 residues.

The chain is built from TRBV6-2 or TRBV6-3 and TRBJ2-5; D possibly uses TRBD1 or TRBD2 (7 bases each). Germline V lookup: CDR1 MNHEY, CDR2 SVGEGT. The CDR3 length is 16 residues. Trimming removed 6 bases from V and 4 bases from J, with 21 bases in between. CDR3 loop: CASSQGGEGFVETQYF. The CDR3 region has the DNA TGTGCCAGCAGCCAGGGGGGGGAGGGATTTGTAGAGACCCAGTACTTC.